Below, one TCR beta chain is given with its context. What it binds is not known. Germline lookup yields CDR1 MGHRA and CDR2 YSYEKL. V lost 2 bases and J lost 3, with 10 bases in between. This CDR3 has 15 amino acids. This sample was taken from a study of OX40 agonist ivuxolimab in advanced cancers. The wider study: Of the participants, approximately 38% had some prior anti-PD-1, anti-PD-L1 or anti-CTLA-4 therapy, which was allowed.

General study findings and limits: Among the nonresponders, some also had low normalized T-cell clonal expansion.

Produced via immunoSEQ multiplex PCR; TCRdb's table is partial and in-frame only. The data show about 43,000 clones, approximately 83% seen once. The sequencing used CD4+ or CD8+ T cells sorted from blood, collected in a trial of the OX40 agonist ivuxolimab. The origin of this receptor is an adult with an advanced solid tumor such as melanoma, head and neck, liver or kidney cancer. The J gene is TRBJ2-2, the V gene TRBV4-1, with no clear D. For the CDR3, the DNA is TGCGCCAGCAGCCAATTTCTCTCCGACACCGGGGAGCTGTTTTTT. Protein: CASSQFLSDTGELFF.